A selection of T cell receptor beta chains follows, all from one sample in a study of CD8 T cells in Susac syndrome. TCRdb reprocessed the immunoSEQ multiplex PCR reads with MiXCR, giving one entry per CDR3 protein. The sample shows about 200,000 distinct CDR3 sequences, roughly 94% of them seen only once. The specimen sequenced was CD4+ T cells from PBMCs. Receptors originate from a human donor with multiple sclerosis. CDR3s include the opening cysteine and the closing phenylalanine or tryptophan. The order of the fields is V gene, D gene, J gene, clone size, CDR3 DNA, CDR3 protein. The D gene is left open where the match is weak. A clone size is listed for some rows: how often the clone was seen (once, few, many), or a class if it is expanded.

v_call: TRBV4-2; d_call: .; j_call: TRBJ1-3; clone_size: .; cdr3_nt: TGTGCCAGCGGGTCTAGGGGAAACACCATATATTTT; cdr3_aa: CASGSRGNTIYF
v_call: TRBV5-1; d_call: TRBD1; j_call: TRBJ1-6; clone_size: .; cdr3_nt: TGCGCCAGCAGCACTGGACAGGTTTCACCCCTCCACTTT; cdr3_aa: CASSTGQVSPLHF
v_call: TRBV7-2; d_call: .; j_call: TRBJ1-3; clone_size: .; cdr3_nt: TGTGCCAGCAGCTCGTTAGGGGGTAGTGGAAACACCATATATTTT; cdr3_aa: CASSSLGGSGNTIYF
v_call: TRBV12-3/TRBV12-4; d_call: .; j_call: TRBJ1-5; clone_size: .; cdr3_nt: TGTGCCAGCAGGACCCGTTTGGTAAACACAGTGGGGCCCCAGCATTTT; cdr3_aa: CASRTRLVNTVGPQHF
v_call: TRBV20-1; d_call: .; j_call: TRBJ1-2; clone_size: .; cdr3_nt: TGCAGTGCTAGAGACAGACTCTATGGCTACACCTTC; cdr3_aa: CSARDRLYGYTF
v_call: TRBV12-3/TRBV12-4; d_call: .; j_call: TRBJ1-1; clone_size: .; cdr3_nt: TGTGCCAGCAGACCCCCTTCGGGGGCGAAAACTGAAGCTTTCTTT; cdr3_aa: CASRPPSGAKTEAFF
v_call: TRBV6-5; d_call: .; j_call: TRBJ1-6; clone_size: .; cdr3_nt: TGTGCCAGCAGTTTGAGGCGGCAGGGGATTAGCTCCTATAATTCACCCCTCCACTTT; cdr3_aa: CASSLRRQGISSYNSPLHF
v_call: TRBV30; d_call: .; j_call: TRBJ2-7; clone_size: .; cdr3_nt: TGTGCCTGGCAGACAGGATCGGGGCAGTACTTC; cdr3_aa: CAWQTGSGQYF
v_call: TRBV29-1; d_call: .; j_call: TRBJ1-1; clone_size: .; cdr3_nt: TGCAGCGGAACAGTGAACACTGAAGCTTTCTTT; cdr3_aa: CSGTVNTEAFF
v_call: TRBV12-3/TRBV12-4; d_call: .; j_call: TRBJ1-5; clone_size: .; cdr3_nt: TGTGCCAGCAGTTTCGAAGGGGAGGTTAGCAATCAGCCCCAGCATTTT; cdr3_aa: CASSFEGEVSNQPQHF
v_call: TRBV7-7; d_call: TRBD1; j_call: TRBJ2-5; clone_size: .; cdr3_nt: TGTGCTAGCAGGCGGACAGGGCAAGAGACCCAGTACTTC; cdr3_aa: CASRRTGQETQYF
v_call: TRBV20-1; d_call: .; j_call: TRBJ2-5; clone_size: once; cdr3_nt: TGCAGTGCCCTGGGGGGCGCGAAGGAGACCCAGTACTTC; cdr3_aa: CSALGGAKETQYF
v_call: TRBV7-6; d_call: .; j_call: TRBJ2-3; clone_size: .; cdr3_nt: TGTGCCAGCAGCTTATCGGTCGGCACAGATACGCAGTATTTT; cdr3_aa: CASSLSVGTDTQYF
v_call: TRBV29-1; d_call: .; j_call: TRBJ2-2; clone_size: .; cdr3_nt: TGCAGCGCCCTCCTATTAATCGGGGAGCTGTTTTTT; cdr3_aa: CSALLLIGELFF
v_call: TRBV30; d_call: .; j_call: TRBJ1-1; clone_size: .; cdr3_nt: TGTGCCTGGGGAGTATTGAACACTGAAGCTTTCTTT; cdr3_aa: CAWGVLNTEAFF
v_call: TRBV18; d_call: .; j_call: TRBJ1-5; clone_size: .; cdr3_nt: TGTGCCAGCTCACTTGGGGGCTCCTATAGCAATCAGCCCCAGCATTTT; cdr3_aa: CASSLGGSYSNQPQHF
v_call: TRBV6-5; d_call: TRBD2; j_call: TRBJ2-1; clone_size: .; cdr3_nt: TGTGCCAGCAGTTACTCTCCCCTAGCGGGGGTCCCTAATGAGCAGTTCTTC; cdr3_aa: CASSYSPLAGVPNEQFF
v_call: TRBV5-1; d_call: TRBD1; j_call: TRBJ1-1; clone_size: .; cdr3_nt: TGCGCCAGCAGCTACACGGGACAGCTGAACACTGAAGCTTTCTTT; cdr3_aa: CASSYTGQLNTEAFF
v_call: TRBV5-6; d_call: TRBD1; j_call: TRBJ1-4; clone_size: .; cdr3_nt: TGTGCCAGCAGCTACGGACAGGGGGATGAAAAACTGTTTTTT; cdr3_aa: CASSYGQGDEKLFF
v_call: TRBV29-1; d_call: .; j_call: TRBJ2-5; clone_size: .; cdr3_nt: TGCAGCGTTGATGAGGGGGGAGGGGTCGGTCAAGAGACCCAGTACTTC; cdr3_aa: CSVDEGGGVGQETQYF